These 10 T cell receptor beta chains came from one sample sequenced in a study of shared clonotypes between healthy human individuals. Profiling relied on immunoSEQ multiplex PCR, and the TCRdb table lists in-frame clones only, not all of them. Here the sample spans 2 million to 3 million clones, roughly 93% being singletons. The sample comprised naive CD4+ T cells from PBMCs. Described subset: CD45RA+ positively selected. These receptors originate from a man between 18 and 35 years old in good health. Some clones in this sample may be carry-over from other donors' samples.

This chain joins TRBV28 and TRBJ2-2, with TRBD1 identical over 7 bases. CDR3 size: 14 residues. The junction had 9 bases not matched to a gene; V was cut back by 7 bases and J by 7 bases. Germline lookup yields CDR1 MDHEN and CDR2 SYDVKM. The DNA for the CDR3 is TGTGCCAGCAACCCTGGACAGGTTGGCGGGGAGCTGTTTTTT. It is translated as CASNPGQVGGELFF. The complete variable domain, with remaining parts taken from reference TRBV28 and TRBJ2-2, reads DVKVTQSSRYLVKRTGEKVFLECVQDMDHENMFWYRQDPGLGLRLIYFSYDVKMKEKGDIPEGYSVSREKKERFSLILESASTNQTSMYLCASNPGQVGGELFFGEGSRLTVL.

CDR3 DNA: TGTGCCAGCAGCTTAGGGCTAGCGGGCAACAAAGAGACCCAGTACTTC. This sequence encodes CASSLGLAGNKETQYF. V usage is TRBV11-3 and J usage is TRBJ2-5; 8 bases agree with TRBD2. This CDR3 comprises 16 residues. Germline assignment: CDR1 SGHNT and CDR2 YENEEA. V lost 1 base to trimming and J lost 3 bases; unmatched junction nucleotides: 7.

The chain uses TRBV30 and TRBJ1-3, with D possibly matching TRBD1 (5 bases). CDR1 and CDR2 (germline): GTSNPN, SVGIG (reference sequence). Trimming pared 0 bases from V and 2 bases from J, leaving 11 bases between. The CDR3 sequence is 15 residues long. The CDR3 DNA reads TGTGCCTGGAGTGTACGTTCGGGGGCTGGAAACACCATATATTTT. Translated, it gives CAWSVRSGAGNTIYF.

The gene calls are TRBV27 and TRBJ2-7; D is possibly TRBD1 (5 bases). The V end was cut by 5 bases, the J end by 2 bases, with 13 bases between. In germline, CDR1 is MNHEY, CDR2 SMNVEV (reference sequence). The CDR3 loop spans 14 amino acids. CDR3 in amino acids: CASSLNRQPYEQYF. CDR3 nucleotide sequence: TGTGCCAGCAGTCTCAACCGACAGCCCTACGAGCAGTACTTC.

The chain couples TRBV11-3 to TRBJ2-3, with 8 bases identical to TRBD1. CDR1 and CDR2 (germline): SGHNT, YENEEA. J was trimmed by 2 bases and V by 1 base; bases with no gene match: 2. The CDR3 is 15 amino acids. CDR3 in DNA: TGTGCCAGCAGCTTAGGACAGGGGATCACAGATACGCAGTATTTT. This translates into CASSLGQGITDTQYF.

The chain is built from TRBV7-9 and TRBJ2-1, with 9 bases lining up with TRBD2. Germline assignment: CDR1 SEHNR and CDR2 FQNEAQ (reference sequence). The CDR3 is 15 amino acids. The V gene end was trimmed by 1 base and the J gene end by 9 bases; junction bases not matched to a gene: 7. The CDR3: CASSLGVAGVIEQFF. The CDR3 DNA reads TGTGCCAGCAGCTTAGGAGTAGCGGGAGTTATTGAGCAGTTCTTC.

The V call is TRBV6-5, the J call TRBJ2-3; D may be TRBD2 (6 bases). The CDR3 contains 14 residues. CDR1 is MNHEY, CDR2 SVGAGI, per germline. Between the trimmed V and J ends, which lost 6 bases and 9 bases, there was a span of 19 bases. The CDR3 here is CASRVNRRAKTQYF. CDR3 bases: TGTGCCAGCAGGGTGAATAGGAGGGCGAAAACGCAGTATTTT.

CDR3 sequence: CASSAGQGPQPQHF. CDR3 bases: TGTGCCAGCTCAGCTGGACAGGGACCCCAGCCCCAGCATTTT. The gene calls are TRBV18 and TRBJ1-5; 8 nucleotides agree with TRBD1. The CDR3 consists of 14 residues. J gave up 7 bases and V 5 bases, and 7 bases lay outside the gene matches. From germline, CDR1 is KGHSH and CDR2 LQKENI. The whole variable domain, remainder taken from reference TRBV18 and TRBJ1-5, is NAGVMQNPRHLVRRRGQEARLRCSPMKGHSHVYWYRQLPEEGLKFMVYLQKENIIDESGMPKERFSAEFPKEGPSILRIQQVVRGDSAAYFCASSAGQGPQPQHFGDGTRLSIL.

This clone was counted only a few times. The J gene is TRBJ1-3, the V gene TRBV6-1; D unresolved. The CDR3 runs 14 residues. CDR1 and CDR2 from the germline V gene are MNHNS and SASEGT. The V end was cut by 8 bases, the J end by 4 bases, with 15 bases between. The CDR3 protein is CASRPTGIGNTIYF. The CDR3 nucleotides are TGTGCCAGCCGTCCCACCGGAATAGGAAACACCATATATTTT.

The chain employs TRBV9 and TRBJ2-7; TRBD2 matches 7 bases. Germline lookup yields CDR1 SGDLS and CDR2 YYNGEE. V gave up 0 bases and J gave up 6 bases; unmatched junction bases: 6. The CDR3 is 14 residues long. CDR3 sequence: CASSVEVGGFEQYF. The CDR3 DNA sequence: TGTGCCAGCAGCGTAGAAGTGGGAGGGTTCGAGCAGTACTTC.